What follows describes a single T cell receptor beta chain. What it recognizes is unknown. Trimming shortened V by 1 base and J by 5 bases, and 17 bases separated the two germline ends. Germline lookup yields CDR1 SGHDN and CDR2 FVKESK. The CDR3 is 17 residues long. The sample comes from a study of T cell responses to AZD1222 COVID-19 vaccine. General observations from the study: With dominance at 160-218 and 743-854, vaccine-associated CD4 TCRs spanned spike. The donor group comprised mostly white British people and more females; the analysis possibly underestimated clonal diversity. Of spike-specific TCRs, nearly half reportedly target regions left unmutated in variants.

Data came from immunoSEQ multiplex PCR; TCRdb stores just in-frame clones and leaves some out. There are some 84,000 clones in the sample; around nine tenths occur only once, and around a tenth lies in the top ten. The receptor comes from an adult who received the AZD1222 COVID-19 vaccine. The chain carries TRBV14 and TRBJ1-4, with TRBD1 as a possible D gene (5 bases). The material sequenced was peripheral blood, taken 28 days after the second AZD1222 dose. The CDR3 region is CASSQGFVWGLNEKLFF. As DNA, the CDR3 is TGTGCCAGCAGCCAAGGTTTCGTTTGGGGCTTAAATGAAAAACTGTTTTTT.